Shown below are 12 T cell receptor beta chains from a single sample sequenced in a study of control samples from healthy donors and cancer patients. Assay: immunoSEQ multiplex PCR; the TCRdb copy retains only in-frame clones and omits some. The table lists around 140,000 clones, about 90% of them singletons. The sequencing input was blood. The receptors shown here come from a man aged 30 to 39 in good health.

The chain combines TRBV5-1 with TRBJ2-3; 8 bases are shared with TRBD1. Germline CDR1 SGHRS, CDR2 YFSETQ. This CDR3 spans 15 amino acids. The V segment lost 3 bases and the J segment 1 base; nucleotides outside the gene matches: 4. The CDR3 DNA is TGCGCCAGCAGCTCGGACAGGGACGGCACAGATACGCAGTATTTT. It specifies CASSSDRDGTDTQYF.

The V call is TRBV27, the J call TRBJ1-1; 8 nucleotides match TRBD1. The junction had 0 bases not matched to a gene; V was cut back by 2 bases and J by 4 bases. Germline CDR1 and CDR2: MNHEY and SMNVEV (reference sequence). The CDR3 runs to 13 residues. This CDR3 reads CASSLTGGTEAFF. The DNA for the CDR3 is TGTGCCAGCAGTTTAACAGGGGGCACTGAAGCTTTCTTT.

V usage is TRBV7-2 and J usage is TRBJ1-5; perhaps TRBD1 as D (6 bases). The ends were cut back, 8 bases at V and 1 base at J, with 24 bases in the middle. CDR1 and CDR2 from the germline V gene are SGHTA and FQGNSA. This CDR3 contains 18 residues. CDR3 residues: CASHPGQGPGGSNQPQHF. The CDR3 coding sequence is TGTGCCAGCCATCCGGGGCAGGGGCCCGGCGGGAGCAATCAGCCCCAGCATTTT.

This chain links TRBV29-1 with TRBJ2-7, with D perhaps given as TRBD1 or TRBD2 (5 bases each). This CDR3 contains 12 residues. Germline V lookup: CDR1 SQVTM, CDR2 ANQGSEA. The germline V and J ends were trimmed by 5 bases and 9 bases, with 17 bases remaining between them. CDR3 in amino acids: CSVTRDPHGQYF. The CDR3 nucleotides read TGCAGCGTTACCCGGGACCCCCACGGGCAGTACTTC.

This CDR3 is CASSLLGGNSPLHF. The CDR3 DNA follows: TGTGCCAGCAGTTTGCTGGGCGGTAATTCACCCCTCCACTTT. The chain employs TRBV27 and TRBJ1-6; D gene unclear. This CDR3 region has 14 residues. Looked up from germline, CDR1 is MNHEY and CDR2 is SMNVEV (reference sequence). V was clipped by 3 bases and J by 6 bases, with 9 bases between them.

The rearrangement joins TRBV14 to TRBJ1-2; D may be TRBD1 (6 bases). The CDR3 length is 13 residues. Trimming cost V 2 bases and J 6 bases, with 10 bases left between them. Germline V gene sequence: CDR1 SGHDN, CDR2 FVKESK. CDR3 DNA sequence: TGTGCCAGCAGCCAACCGGGGGGCAATGGCTACACCTTC. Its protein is CASSQPGGNGYTF.

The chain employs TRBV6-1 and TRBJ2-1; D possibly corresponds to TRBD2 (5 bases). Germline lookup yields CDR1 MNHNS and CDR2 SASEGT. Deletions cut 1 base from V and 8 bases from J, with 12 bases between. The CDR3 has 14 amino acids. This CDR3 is CASSEVIGSDEQFF. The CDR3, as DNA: TGTGCCAGCAGTGAAGTTATAGGGAGCGATGAGCAGTTCTTC.

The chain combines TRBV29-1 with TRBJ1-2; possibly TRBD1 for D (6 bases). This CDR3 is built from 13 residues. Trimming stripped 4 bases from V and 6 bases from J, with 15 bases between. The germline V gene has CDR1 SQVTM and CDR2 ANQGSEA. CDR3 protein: CSVGRGGGDGYTF. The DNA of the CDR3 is TGCAGCGTTGGAAGGGGCGGGGGCGATGGCTACACCTTC.

This CDR3 reads CASSPGTGGSYNSPLHF. The CDR3, as DNA: TGTGCCAGCAGCCCTGGGACAGGGGGTTCCTATAATTCACCCCTCCACTTT. The chain uses TRBV7-9 and TRBJ1-6; 11 bases map to TRBD1. Germline V gene lookup returns CDR1 SEHNR and CDR2 FQNEAQ (reference sequence). This CDR3 spans 17 amino acids. The V segment lost 5 bases and the J segment 1 base; nucleotides outside the gene matches: 4.

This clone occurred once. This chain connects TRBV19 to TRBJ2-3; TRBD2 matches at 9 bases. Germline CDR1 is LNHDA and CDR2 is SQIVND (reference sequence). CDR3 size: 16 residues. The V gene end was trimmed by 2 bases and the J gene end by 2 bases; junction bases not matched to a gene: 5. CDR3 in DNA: TGTGCCAGTAGTATACGGAGCGGGGGGAACACAGATACGCAGTATTTT. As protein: CASSIRSGGNTDTQYF. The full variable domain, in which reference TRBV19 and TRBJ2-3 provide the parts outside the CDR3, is DGGITQSPKYLFRKEGQNVTLSCEQNLNHDAMYWYRQDPGQGLRLIYYSQIVNDFQKGDIAEGYSVSREKKESFPLTVTSAQKNPTAFYLCASSIRSGGNTDTQYFGPGTRLTVL.

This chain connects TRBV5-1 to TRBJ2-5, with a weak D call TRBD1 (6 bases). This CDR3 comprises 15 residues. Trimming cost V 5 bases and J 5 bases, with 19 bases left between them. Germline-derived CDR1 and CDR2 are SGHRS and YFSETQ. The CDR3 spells CASRQTQGPGETQYF. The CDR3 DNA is TGCGCCAGCAGGCAAACACAGGGCCCGGGGGAGACCCAGTACTTC.

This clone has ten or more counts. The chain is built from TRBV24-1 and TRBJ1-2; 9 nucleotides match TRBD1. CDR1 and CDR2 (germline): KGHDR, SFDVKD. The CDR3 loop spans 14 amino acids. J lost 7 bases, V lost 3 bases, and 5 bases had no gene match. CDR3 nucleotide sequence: TGTGCCACCAGTGATCTGGACAGGGGAAGTGGCTACACCTTC. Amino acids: CATSDLDRGSGYTF.